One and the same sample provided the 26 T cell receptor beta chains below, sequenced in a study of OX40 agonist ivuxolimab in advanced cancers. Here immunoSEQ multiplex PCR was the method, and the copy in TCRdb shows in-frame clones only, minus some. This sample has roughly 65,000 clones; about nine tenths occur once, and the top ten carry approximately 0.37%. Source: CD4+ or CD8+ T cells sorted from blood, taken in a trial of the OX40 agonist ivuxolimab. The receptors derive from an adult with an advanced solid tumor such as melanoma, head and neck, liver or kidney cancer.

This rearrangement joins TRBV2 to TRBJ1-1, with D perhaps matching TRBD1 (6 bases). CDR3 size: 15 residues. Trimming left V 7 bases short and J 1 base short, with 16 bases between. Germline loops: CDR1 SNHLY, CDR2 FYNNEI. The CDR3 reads CASTLNRAQNTEAFF. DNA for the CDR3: TGTGCCAGCACCCTAAACAGGGCGCAGAACACTGAAGCTTTCTTT.

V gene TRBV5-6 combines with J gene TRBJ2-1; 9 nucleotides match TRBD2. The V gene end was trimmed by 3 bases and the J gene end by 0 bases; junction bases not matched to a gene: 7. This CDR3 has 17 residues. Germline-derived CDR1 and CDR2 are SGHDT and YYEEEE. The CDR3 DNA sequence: TGTGCCAGCAGCTCAGCGAGAGCGGGGGGCTCCTACAATGAGCAGTTCTTC. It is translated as CASSSARAGGSYNEQFF.

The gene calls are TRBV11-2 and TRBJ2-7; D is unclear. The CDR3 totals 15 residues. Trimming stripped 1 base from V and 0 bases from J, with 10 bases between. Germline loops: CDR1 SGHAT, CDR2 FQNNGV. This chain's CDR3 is CASSLGVGYSYEQYF. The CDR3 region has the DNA TGTGCCAGCAGCTTAGGAGTAGGCTACTCCTACGAGCAGTACTTC.

The CDR3 region is CASKRQGVSNEQFF. The CDR3 bases are TGTGCCAGTAAGCGACAGGGAGTCAGCAATGAGCAGTTCTTC. This chain links TRBV19 with TRBJ2-1, with TRBD1 matching 7 bases. Losses at the gene ends were 7 bases for V and 6 bases for J; bases not matched to a gene: 9. The CDR3 has 14 residues. CDR1 and CDR2 (germline): LNHDA, SQIVND (reference sequence). The whole variable domain, filled in from reference TRBV19 and TRBJ2-1, reads DGGITQSPKYLFRKEGQNVTLSCEQNLNHDAMYWYRQDPGQGLRLIYYSQIVNDFQKGDIAEGYSVSREKKESFPLTVTSAQKNPTAFYLCASKRQGVSNEQFFGPGTRLTVL.

The CDR3 loop reads CASSSPGSTEAFF. The CDR3 DNA reads as TGTGCCAGCAGCTCCCCAGGGAGCACTGAAGCTTTCTTT. The rearrangement links TRBV5-4 to TRBJ1-1; the D gene is possibly TRBD1 (5 bases). The CDR3 consists of 13 residues. Germline V lookup: CDR1 SGHNT, CDR2 YYREEE (reference sequence). With 3 bases removed from V and 4 bases from J, the gap between germline ends came to 10 bases.

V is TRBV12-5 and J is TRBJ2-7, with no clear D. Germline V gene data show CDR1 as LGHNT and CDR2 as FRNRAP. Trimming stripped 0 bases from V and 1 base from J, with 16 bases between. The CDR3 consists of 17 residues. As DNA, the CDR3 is TGTGCTAGTGGTTTGGTAATGAGGACCATAAGGTCCTACGAGCAGTACTTC. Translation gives CASGLVMRTIRSYEQYF.

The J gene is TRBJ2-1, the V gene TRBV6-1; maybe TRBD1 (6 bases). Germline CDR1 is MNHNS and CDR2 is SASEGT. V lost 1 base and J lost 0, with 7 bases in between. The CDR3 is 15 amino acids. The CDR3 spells CASSEGDTSYNEQFF. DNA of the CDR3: TGTGCCAGCAGTGAAGGGGACACCTCCTACAATGAGCAGTTCTTC.

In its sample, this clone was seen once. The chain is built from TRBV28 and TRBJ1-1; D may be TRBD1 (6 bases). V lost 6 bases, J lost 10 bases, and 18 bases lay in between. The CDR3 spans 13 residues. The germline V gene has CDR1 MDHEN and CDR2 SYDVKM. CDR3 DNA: TGTGCCAGCAGATCAGGGGTCGCAGGTCCAGCTTTCTTT. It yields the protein CASRSGVAGPAFF.

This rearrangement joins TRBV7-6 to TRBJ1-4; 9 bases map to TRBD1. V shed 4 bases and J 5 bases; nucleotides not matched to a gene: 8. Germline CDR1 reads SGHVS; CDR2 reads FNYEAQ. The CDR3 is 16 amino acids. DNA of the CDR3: TGTGCCAGCAGCTCGTTGTCGACAGGGGGAAATGAAAAACTGTTTTTT. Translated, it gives CASSSLSTGGNEKLFF.

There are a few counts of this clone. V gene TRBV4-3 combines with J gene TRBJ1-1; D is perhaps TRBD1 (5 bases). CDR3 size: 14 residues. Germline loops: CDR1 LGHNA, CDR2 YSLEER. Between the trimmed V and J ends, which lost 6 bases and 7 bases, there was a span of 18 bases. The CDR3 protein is CASRVGRDGGEAFF. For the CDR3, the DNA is TGCGCCAGCAGAGTGGGACGGGACGGTGGTGAAGCTTTCTTT.

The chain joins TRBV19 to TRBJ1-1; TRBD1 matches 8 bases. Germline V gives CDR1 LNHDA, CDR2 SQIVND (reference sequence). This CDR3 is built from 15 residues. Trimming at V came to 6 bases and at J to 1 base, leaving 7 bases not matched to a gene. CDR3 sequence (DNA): TGTGCCAGTAGGGACAGGGTGGGCTCGAACACTGAAGCTTTCTTT. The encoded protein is CASRDRVGSNTEAFF.

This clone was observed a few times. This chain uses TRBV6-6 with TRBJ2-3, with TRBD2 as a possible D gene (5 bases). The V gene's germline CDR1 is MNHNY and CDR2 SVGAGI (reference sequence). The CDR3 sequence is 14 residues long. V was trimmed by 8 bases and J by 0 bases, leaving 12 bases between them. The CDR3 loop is CASVERTSTDTQYF. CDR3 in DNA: TGTGCCAGCGTGGAGCGGACTAGCACAGATACGCAGTATTTT.

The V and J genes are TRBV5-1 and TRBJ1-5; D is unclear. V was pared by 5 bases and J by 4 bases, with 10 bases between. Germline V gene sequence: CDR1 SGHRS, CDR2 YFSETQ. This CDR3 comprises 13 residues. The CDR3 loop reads CASRDGANQPQHF. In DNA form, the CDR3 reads TGCGCCAGCAGGGACGGCGCTAATCAGCCCCAGCATTTT.

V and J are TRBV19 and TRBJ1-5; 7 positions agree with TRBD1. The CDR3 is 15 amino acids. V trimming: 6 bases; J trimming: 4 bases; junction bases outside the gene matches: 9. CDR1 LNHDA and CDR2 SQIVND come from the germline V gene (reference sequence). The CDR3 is CASSDQGGSNQPQHF. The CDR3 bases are TGTGCCAGTAGCGATCAGGGGGGGTCAAATCAGCCCCAGCATTTT.

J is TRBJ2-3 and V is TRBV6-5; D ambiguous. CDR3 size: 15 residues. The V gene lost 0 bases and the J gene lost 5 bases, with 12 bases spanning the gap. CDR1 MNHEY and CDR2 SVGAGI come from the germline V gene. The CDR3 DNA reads TGTGCCAGCAGTTACTCTGGAGCCGTGGGAGATACGCAGTATTTT. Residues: CASSYSGAVGDTQYF.

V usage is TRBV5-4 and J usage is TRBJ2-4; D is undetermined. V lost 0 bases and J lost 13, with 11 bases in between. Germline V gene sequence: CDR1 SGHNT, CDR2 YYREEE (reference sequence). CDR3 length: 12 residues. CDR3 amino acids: CASSLAVGIQYF. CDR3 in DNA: TGTGCCAGCAGCTTGGCCGTGGGGATCCAGTACTTC.

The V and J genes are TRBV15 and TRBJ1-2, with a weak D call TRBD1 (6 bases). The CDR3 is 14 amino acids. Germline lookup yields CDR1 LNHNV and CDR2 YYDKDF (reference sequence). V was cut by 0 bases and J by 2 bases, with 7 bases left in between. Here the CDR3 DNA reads TGTGCCACCAGCAGAGATACAGGGAACTATGGCTACACCTTC. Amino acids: CATSRDTGNYGYTF.

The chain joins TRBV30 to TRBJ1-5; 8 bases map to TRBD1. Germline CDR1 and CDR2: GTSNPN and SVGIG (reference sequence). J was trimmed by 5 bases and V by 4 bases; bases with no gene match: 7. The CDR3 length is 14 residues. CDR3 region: CAWNSGQGHQPQHF. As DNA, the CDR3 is TGTGCCTGGAATTCCGGACAGGGACATCAGCCCCAGCATTTT.

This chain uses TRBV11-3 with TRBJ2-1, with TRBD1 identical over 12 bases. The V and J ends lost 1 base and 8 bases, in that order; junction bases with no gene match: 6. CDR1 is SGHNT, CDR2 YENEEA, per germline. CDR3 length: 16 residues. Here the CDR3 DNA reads TGTGCCAGCAGCTTAGGCGGGACAGGGGGCCGTGATGAGCAGTTCTTC. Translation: CASSLGGTGGRDEQFF.

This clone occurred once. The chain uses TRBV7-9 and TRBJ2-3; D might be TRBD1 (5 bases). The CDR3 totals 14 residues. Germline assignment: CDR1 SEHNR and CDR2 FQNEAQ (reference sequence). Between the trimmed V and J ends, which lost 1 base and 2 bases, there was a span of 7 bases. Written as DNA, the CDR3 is TGTGCCAGCAGCTTAGGGGGCCCCACAGATACGCAGTATTTT. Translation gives CASSLGGPTDTQYF.

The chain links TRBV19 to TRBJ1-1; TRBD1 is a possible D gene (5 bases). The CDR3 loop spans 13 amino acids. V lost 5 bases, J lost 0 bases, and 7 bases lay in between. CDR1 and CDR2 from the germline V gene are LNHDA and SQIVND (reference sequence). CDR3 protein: CASSPGMNTEAFF. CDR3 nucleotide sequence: TGTGCCAGTAGTCCAGGGATGAACACTGAAGCTTTCTTT.

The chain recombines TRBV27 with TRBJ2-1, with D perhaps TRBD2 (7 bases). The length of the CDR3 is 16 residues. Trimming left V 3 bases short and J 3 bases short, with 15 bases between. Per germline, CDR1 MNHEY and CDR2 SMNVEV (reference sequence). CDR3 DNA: TGTGCCAGCAGTTTGCTCGGGGGGCTTCTCTACAATGAGCAGTTCTTC. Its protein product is CASSLLGGLLYNEQFF.

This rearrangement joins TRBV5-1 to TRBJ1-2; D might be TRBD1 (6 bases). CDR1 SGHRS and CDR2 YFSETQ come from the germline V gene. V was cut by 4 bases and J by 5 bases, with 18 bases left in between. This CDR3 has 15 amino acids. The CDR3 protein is CASSEGDPQTYGYTF. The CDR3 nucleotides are TGCGCCAGCAGCGAGGGGGACCCACAAACGTATGGCTACACCTTC.

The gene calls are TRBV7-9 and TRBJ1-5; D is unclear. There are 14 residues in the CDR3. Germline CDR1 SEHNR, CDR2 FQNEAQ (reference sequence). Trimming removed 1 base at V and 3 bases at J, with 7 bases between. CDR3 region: CASSLENFNQPQHF. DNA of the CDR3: TGTGCCAGCAGCTTAGAGAACTTCAATCAGCCCCAGCATTTT.

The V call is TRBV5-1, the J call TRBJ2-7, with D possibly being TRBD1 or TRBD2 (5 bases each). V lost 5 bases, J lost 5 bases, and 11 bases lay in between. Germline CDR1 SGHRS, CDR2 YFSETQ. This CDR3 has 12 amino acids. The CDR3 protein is CASRVEGNEQYF. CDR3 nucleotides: TGCGCCAGCAGGGTTGAGGGGAACGAGCAGTACTTC.

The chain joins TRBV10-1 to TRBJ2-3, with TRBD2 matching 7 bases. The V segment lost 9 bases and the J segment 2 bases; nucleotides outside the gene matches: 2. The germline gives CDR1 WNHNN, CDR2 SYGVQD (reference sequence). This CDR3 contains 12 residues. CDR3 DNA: TGCGCCAGTGGGACTAACACAGATACGCAGTATTTT. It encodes CASGTNTDTQYF.